This is a list of T cell receptor beta chains from one sample in a study of CD8 T cell repertoires and HIV-1 epitope variants. Their antigens remain unidentified. The protocol was immunoSEQ multiplex PCR, while the TCRdb copy is restricted to in-frame clones and leaves out a portion. The sample records roughly 5,300 clones, around two thirds being singletons. The sequencing input was cultured CD8+ T cells derived from PBMCs. The receptor source for this set is a male donor with HIV. The CDR3 runs from the conserved cysteine through the conserved F or W. The D gene is left open where the match is weak. Rows give clone size only sometimes, using once, few, many, or a class for an expanded clone.

clone size	J gene	V gene	D gene	CDR3 protein	CDR3 DNA
-	TRBJ2-1	TRBV7-8	-	CASSPRRSGPYNEQFF	TGTGCCAGCAGCCCAAGGAGGAGCGGACCCTACAATGAGCAGTTCTTC
-	TRBJ1-2	TRBV7-6	-	CASSPTRKTYGYTF	TGTGCCAGCAGCCCAACTCGAAAGACCTATGGCTACACCTTC
-	TRBJ1-5	TRBV28	TRBD1	CASSSTGGEQPQHF	TGTGCCAGCAGCTCGACAGGGGGGGAACAGCCCCAGCATTTT
-	TRBJ1-2	TRBV6-5	TRBD1	CASSYGGTADGYTF	TGTGCCAGCAGTTACGGGGGGACAGCCGATGGCTACACCTTC
-	TRBJ2-3	TRBV5-6	TRBD2	CASSLILAGDKGTDTQYF	TGTGCCAGCAGCTTGATCTTAGCGGGAGATAAAGGCACAGATACGCAGTATTTT
few	TRBJ2-3	TRBV5-4	TRBD2	CASSHGTSGSLGDTQYF	TGTGCCAGCAGCCACGGGACTAGCGGGAGCTTGGGAGATACGCAGTATTTT
-	TRBJ2-3	TRBV13	TRBD2	CASSLGPLGTSGESSTDTQYF	TGTGCCAGCAGCTTAGGACCACTAGGGACTAGCGGGGAATCTAGCACAGATACGCAGTATTTT
few	TRBJ2-7	TRBV18	TRBD1	CASSPYQGDLYEQYF	TGTGCCAGCTCACCCTATCAGGGGGATCTTTACGAGCAGTACTTC
-	TRBJ2-7	TRBV7-8	-	CASSGSGGTGLHEQYF	TGTGCCAGCAGCGGATCGGGGGGGACAGGGCTCCACGAGCAGTACTTC
once	TRBJ2-7	TRBV6-5	-	CASSSRDDGYEQYF	TGTGCCAGCAGTTCAAGGGACGACGGCTACGAGCAGTACTTC
once	TRBJ2-7	TRBV5-1	TRBD2	CASSLAGGNEQYF	TGCGCCAGCAGCTTAGCGGGAGGGAACGAGCAGTACTTC
-	TRBJ1-6	TRBV30	-	CAWSVRGRENSPLHF	TGTGCCTGGAGTGTACGAGGCAGGGAAAATTCACCCCTCCACTTT
-	TRBJ1-3	TRBV11-2	-	CASSLFSGNTIYF	TGTGCCAGCAGCTTATTCTCTGGAAACACCATATATTTT
-	TRBJ1-1	TRBV19	-	CATNPGVDWNTEAFF	TGTGCCACCAACCCGGGGGTGGATTGGAACACTGAAGCTTTCTTT
large	TRBJ2-7	TRBV27	-	CASSLSVGTYSYEQYF	TGTGCCAGCAGTTTATCGGTTGGGACGTACTCCTACGAGCAGTACTTC
-	TRBJ2-1	TRBV7-6	TRBD1	CASSSTRQGALNEQFF	TGTGCCAGCAGCTCGACTAGACAGGGGGCATTAAATGAGCAGTTCTTC
few	TRBJ1-2	TRBV7-9	-	CASSYLTDYGYTF	TGTGCCAGCAGCTACTTGACAGACTATGGCTACACCTTC
-	TRBJ2-7	TRBV2	TRBD1	CASSEAGQGAWEQYF	TGTGCCAGCAGTGAAGCTGGACAGGGGGCGTGGGAGCAGTACTTC
-	TRBJ2-2	TRBV28	-	CASGLSAGELFF	TGTGCCAGCGGGTTGTCTGCCGGGGAGCTGTTTTTT
-	TRBJ2-1	TRBV7-9	TRBD2	CASSLVREGLGAEQFF	TGTGCCAGCAGCTTAGTTCGGGAGGGCCTTGGCGCTGAGCAGTTCTTC
-	TRBJ2-1	TRBV11-2	TRBD2	CASSLTSGRADEQFF	TGTGCCAGCAGCTTGACTAGCGGGAGGGCCGATGAGCAGTTCTTC
once	TRBJ1-1	TRBV27	-	CASSLSSPGTPYTEAFF	TGTGCCAGCAGTTTAAGTTCTCCCGGGACACCCTACACTGAAGCTTTCTTT
-	TRBJ1-4	TRBV6-5	-	CASSYGGSGKLFF	TGTGCCAGCAGTTACGGGGGTAGTGGGAAACTGTTTTTT
-	TRBJ2-5	TRBV27	TRBD2	CASSPTGTSGGLETQYF	TGTGCCAGCAGCCCTACCGGGACTAGCGGGGGTTTAGAGACCCAGTACTTC
once	TRBJ1-2	TRBV5-6	-	CASSQDPPDLDYGYTF	TGCGCCAGCAGCCAAGATCCCCCAGACTTGGACTATGGCTACACCTTC
-	TRBJ2-1	TRBV29-1	-	CSVVRPSYNEQFF	TGCAGCGTTGTTCGCCCGTCCTACAATGAGCAGTTCTTC
once	TRBJ1-5	TRBV11-2	-	CASSLRPNQPQHF	TGTGCCAGCAGCTTACGGCCTAATCAGCCCCAGCATTTT
-	TRBJ2-7	TRBV28	-	CASSPGGDSYEQYF	TGTGCCAGCAGCCCAGGGGGGGACTCCTACGAGCAGTACTTC
-	TRBJ2-3	TRBV6-5	-	CASSFSSDRTDTQYF	TGTGCCAGCAGTTTCTCTTCAGACCGCACAGATACGCAGTATTTT